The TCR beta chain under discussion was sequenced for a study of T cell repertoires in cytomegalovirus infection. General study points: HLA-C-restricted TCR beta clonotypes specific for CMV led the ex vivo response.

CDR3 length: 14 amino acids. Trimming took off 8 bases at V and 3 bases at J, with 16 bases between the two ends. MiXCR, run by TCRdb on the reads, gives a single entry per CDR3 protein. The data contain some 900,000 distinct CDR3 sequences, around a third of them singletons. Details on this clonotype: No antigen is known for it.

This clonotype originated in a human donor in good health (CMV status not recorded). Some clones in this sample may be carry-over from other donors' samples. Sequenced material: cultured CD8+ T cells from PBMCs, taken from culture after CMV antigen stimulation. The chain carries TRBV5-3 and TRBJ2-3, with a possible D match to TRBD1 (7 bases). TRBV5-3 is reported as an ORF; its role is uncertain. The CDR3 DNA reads TGTGCCAGCAGCGTACAGGGGACTACAGATACGCAGTATTTT. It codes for CASSVQGTTDTQYF.